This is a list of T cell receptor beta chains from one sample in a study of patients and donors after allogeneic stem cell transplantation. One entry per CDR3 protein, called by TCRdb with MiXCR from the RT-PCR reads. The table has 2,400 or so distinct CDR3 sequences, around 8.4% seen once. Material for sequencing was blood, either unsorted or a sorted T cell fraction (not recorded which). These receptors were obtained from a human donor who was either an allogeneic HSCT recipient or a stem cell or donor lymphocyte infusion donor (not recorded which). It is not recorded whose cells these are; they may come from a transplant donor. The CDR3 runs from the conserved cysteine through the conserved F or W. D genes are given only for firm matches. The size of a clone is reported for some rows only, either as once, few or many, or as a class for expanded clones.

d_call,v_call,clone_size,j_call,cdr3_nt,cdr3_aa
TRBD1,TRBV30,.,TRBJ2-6,TGTGCCTATACCCGGGACAGGGTTCCCGGGGCCAACGTCCTGACTTTC,CAYTRDRVPGANVLTF
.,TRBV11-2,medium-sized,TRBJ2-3,TGTGCCAGCATACAGGGAAGTCGCACAGATACGCAGTATTTT,CASIQGSRTDTQYF
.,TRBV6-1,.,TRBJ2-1,TGTGCCAGCAGACAAGCATCCTACAATGAGCAGTTCTTC,CASRQASYNEQFF
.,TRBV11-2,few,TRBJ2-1,TGTGCCAGCAGCTTATCGACTAGTGGGGGCAATGAGCAGTTCTTC,CASSLSTSGGNEQFF
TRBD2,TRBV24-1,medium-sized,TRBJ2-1,TGTGCCACCAGTGAGGGAGCGGGAGGGCCAGATGAGCAGTTCTTC,CATSEGAGGPDEQFF
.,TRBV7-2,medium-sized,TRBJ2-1,TGTGCCAGCAGCTTAGACTGGTCTGAGCAGTTCTTC,CASSLDWSEQFF
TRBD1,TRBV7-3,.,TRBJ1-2,TGTGCCAGCAGCTTAACGGGGACAGGGGACTATGGCTACACCTTC,CASSLTGTGDYGYTF
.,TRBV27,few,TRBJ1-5,TGTGCCAGCAGTTTGGGCTGGGCAAATCAGCCCCAGCATTTT,CASSLGWANQPQHF
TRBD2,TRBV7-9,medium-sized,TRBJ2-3,TGTGCCAGCAGCCAGACTAGCGGGAACACAGATACGCAGTATTTT,CASSQTSGNTDTQYF
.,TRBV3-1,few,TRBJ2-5,TGTGCCAGCAGCCAAGATCGGGCCATTCCGGGGTTC,CASSQDRAIPGF
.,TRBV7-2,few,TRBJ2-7,TGTGCCAGCAGCTATTCCAGTTCCTACGAGCAGTACTTC,CASSYSSSYEQYF
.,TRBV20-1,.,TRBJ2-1,TGCAGTGCTAGCTCCTACAATGAGCAGTTCTTC,CSASSYNEQFF
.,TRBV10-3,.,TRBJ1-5,TGTGCCATCAGTGAGTCAGCCGGAAATCAGCCCCAGCATTTT,CAISESAGNQPQHF
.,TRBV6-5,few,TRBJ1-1,TGTGCCAGCAGTTTGGCAGGGCGTGAAGCTTTCTTT,CASSLAGREAFF
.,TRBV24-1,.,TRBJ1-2,TGTGCCACCGGATGGGGAAATGGCTACACCTTC,CATGWGNGYTF
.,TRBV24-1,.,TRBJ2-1,TGTGCCACCAGTGATTTTGACGCGGGGTCTGGTAATGAGCAGTTCTTC,CATSDFDAGSGNEQFF
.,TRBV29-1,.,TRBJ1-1,TGCAGCGTGACCGGGTGGGTCACTGAAGCTTTCTTT,CSVTGWVTEAFF
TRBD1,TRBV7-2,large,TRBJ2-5,TGTGCCAGCAGCCCGAGACAGGGTCGGGGAGAGACCCAGTACTTC,CASSPRQGRGETQYF
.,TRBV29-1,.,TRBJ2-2,TGCTGCGTTGACGGGGCCCTGAACACCGGGGAGCTGTTTTTT,CCVDGALNTGELFF
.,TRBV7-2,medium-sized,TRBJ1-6,TGTGCCAGCAGCTTAGAACCGATTAATTCACCCCTCCACTTT,CASSLEPINSPLHF
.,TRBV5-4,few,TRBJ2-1,TGTGCCAGCAGCTTGCGGAGGGATGAGCAGTTCTTC,CASSLRRDEQFF
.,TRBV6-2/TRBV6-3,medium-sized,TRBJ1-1,TGTGCCAGCAGTTACTCGCAGGGACTGCTGGGGAACACTGAAGCTTTCTTT,CASSYSQGLLGNTEAFF
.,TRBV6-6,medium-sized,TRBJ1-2,TGTGCCAGCAGCTATGGAGCCTTACCCTATGGCTACACCTTC,CASSYGALPYGYTF
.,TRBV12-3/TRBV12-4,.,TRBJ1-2,TGTGCCAGCAGTTTCCAGAACGGCTACACCTTC,CASSFQNGYTF
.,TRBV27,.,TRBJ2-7,TGTGCCAGCAGTTTACACGGCTCCTACGAGCAGTACTTC,CASSLHGSYEQYF
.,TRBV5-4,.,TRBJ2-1,TGTGCCAGCAGCGTTCCTGGAAGGCCTTACAATGAGCAGTTCTTC,CASSVPGRPYNEQFF
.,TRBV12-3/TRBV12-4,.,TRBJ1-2,TGTGCCAGCAGTTTTAGTCGACAGGATACAGGCTACACCTTC,CASSFSRQDTGYTF
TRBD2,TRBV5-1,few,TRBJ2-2,TGCGCCAGCAGCCGGGAGGGCCGGAGGGCCGGGGAGCTGTTTTTT,CASSREGRRAGELFF
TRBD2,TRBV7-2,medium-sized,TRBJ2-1,TGTGCCAGCAGCCCAGCCGGGACTAGCGGATACAATGAGCAGTTCTTC,CASSPAGTSGYNEQFF
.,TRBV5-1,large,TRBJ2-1,TGCGCCAGCAGCTTGGTCGGAATAGTCGATGAGCAGTTCTTC,CASSLVGIVDEQFF
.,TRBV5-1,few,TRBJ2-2,TGCGCCAGCAGCTTGGCAGGGCCCGGGGAGCTGTTTTTT,CASSLAGPGELFF
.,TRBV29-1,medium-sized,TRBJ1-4,TGCAGCGTTGAAGAATCGGCTGGTGAAAAACTGTTTTTT,CSVEESAGEKLFF
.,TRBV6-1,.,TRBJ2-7,TGTGCCAGCAGTGAAGCGGGGGAAACCTACGAGCAGTACTTC,CASSEAGETYEQYF
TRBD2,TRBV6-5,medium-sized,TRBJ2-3,TGTGCCAGCAGCCGTAGCGGGAGCGAAACAGATACGCAGTATTTT,CASSRSGSETDTQYF
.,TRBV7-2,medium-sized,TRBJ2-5,TGTGCCAGCAGCCATGGGGGACGGAAAGAGACCCAGTACTTC,CASSHGGRKETQYF
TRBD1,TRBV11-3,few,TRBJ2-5,TGTGCCAGCAGCGGACAGGGCGGGCAACGGACCCAGTACTTC,CASSGQGGQRTQYF
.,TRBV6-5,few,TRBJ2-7,TGTGCCAGCAGTCACGGAGACATTCACGAGCAGTACTTC,CASSHGDIHEQYF
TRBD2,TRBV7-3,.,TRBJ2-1,TGTGCCAGCAGCTTATCTCTAGCGGGAGCAGAGAATGAGCAGTTCTTC,CASSLSLAGAENEQFF
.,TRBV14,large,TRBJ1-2,TGTGCCAGCAGCCGTTTAACAGCTAACTATGGCTACACCTTC,CASSRLTANYGYTF
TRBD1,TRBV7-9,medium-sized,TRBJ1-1,TGTGCCAGCAGCTTTGGGACAGCCAACACTGAAGCTTTCTTT,CASSFGTANTEAFF
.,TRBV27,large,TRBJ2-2,TGTGCCAGCAGGGGGCCAAGCGGGGAGCTGTTTTTT,CASRGPSGELFF
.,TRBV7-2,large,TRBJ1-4,TGTGCCAGCAGCTTAGGGACGGCGAATGAAAAACTGTTTTTT,CASSLGTANEKLFF
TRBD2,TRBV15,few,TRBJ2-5,TGTGCCACCAGCAGAGCTGCGGGAGTGTTAGAGACCCAGTACTTC,CATSRAAGVLETQYF
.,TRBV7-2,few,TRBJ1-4,TGTGCCAGCAGCTTAGTCGGACGGAGGGGCGAAAAACTGTTTTTT,CASSLVGRRGEKLFF
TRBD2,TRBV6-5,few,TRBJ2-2,TGTGCCAGCAGTTACCACAATGGCGGGGGACTCGCCGGGGAGCTGTTTTTT,CASSYHNGGGLAGELFF
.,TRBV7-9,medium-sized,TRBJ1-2,TGTGCCAGCAGCTTGGAGTATGGCTACACCTTC,CASSLEYGYTF